The clone carrying this T cell receptor beta chain was recorded a few times. Its cognate antigen is unknown. This specimen comes from a study of T-cell reconstitution after alpha-beta-depleted transplantation in children. The study, taken as a whole, reports: The study traced high day-60 TCRbeta diversity in some patients to surviving recipient T cells and thymic progenitors. One year post-transplant, T-cell counts and diversity were largely derived from T cells produced anew. Alpha-beta T cells present about two months after transplant were reported to originate from several hundred expanded graft clones.

CDR3 size: 11 residues. Germline values: CDR1 LGHDT, CDR2 YNNKEL (reference sequence). V dropped 5 bases and J dropped 8 bases, with 9 bases sitting between them. Library preparation (for TCRbeta) was performed with unique molecular identifiers. TCRdb passed the PCR reads through MiXCR, listing each CDR3 protein once. The table shows 440,000 or so distinct CDR3 sequences, with about 40% occurring only once. The sample here was PBMCs, taken before TCRalphabeta/CD19-depleted stem cell transplant. This chain joins TRBV3-1 and TRBJ1-2; no firm D call. The sequence came from a girl aged 2-10 years with aplastic anemia, due to receive a stem cell transplant. Here the CDR3 reads CASSNVQGYTF. CDR3 sequence (DNA): TGTGCCAGCAGCAACGTGCAAGGCTACACCTTC.